Presented here are 28 T cell receptor beta chains from one specimen sequenced in a study of blood T cells in healthy people across ages. PCR was performed a second time for about 7 to 11 cycles using a sample-barcoded 5' primer and a J-beta primer mix. Via MiXCR, TCRdb re-called the 5' RACE reads, giving one row per CDR3 protein. The table records about 780,000 distinct CDR3 sequences, 46% of them present only once. The sample consisted of blood. The receptors shown here come from a man aged 80 or over in good health.

The chain recombines TRBV27 with TRBJ2-7; TRBD1 aligns across 8 bases. This CDR3 is built from 14 residues. V shed 7 bases, J shed 3 bases, and the junction held 8 bases outside the gene matches. The V gene's germline CDR1 is MNHEY and CDR2 SMNVEV (reference sequence). The CDR3 here is CASTRGQEYYEQYF. In DNA form, the CDR3 reads TGTGCCAGCACTCGGGGACAGGAGTACTACGAGCAGTACTTC.

J is TRBJ1-2 and V is TRBV7-2; TRBD1 matches 7 bases. This CDR3 contains 15 residues. Germline trimming cut 4 bases from V and 5 bases from J; bases unmatched to any gene: 10. Germline V gene lookup returns CDR1 SGHTA and CDR2 FQGNSA. In DNA, the CDR3 is TGTGCCAGCAGCTCGGGACAGTCCTTCGGGTATGGCTACACCTTC. Residues: CASSSGQSFGYGYTF.

The rearrangement joins TRBV15 to TRBJ2-1, with a weak D call TRBD1 (6 bases). V lost 0 bases, J lost 9 bases, and 30 bases lay in between. The germline CDR1 and CDR2 sequences are LNHNV and YYDKDF (reference sequence). The CDR3 length is 20 residues. CDR3 sequence reads: CATSREGVGALWDPVGEQFF. The CDR3 DNA is TGTGCCACCAGCAGAGAGGGAGTGGGGGCACTTTGGGATCCCGTTGGTGAGCAGTTCTTC. Looking up the rest from reference TRBV15 and TRBJ2-1 gives the full variable domain: DAMVIQNPRYQVTQFGKPVTLSCSQTLNHNVMYWYQQKSSQAPKLLFHYYDKDFNNEADTPDNFQSRRPNTSFCFLDIRSPGLGDTAMYLCATSREGVGALWDPVGEQFFGPGTRLTVL.

The genes are TRBV7-2 and TRBJ2-4; the D gene is possibly TRBD1 (6 bases). The CDR3 contains 15 residues. CDR1 SGHTA and CDR2 FQGNSA come from the germline V gene. The V end was cut by 5 bases, the J end by 8 bases, with 19 bases between. The CDR3 spells CASSRQDSLADIQYF. Here the CDR3 DNA reads TGTGCCAGCAGCCGACAGGACAGCTTGGCAGACATTCAGTACTTC.

The chain carries TRBV28 and TRBJ2-3, with D perhaps TRBD2 (6 bases). Germline V gene data show CDR1 as MDHEN and CDR2 as SYDVKM. The V end lost 7 bases, the J end lost 2 bases, and 13 bases lay between the germline ends. There are 14 residues in the CDR3. The CDR3 spells CASILASDTDTQYF. Written as DNA, the CDR3 is TGTGCCAGCATACTCGCTAGCGACACAGATACGCAGTATTTT.

The chain couples TRBV21-1 to TRBJ2-7; the DNA was not used to check the table's D call, TRBD2. TRBV21-1 is a pseudogene. The CDR3 sequence is 16 residues long. This CDR3 reads CASSKTLEVRTYEQYF. The CDR3 DNA reads as TGTGCCAGCAGCAAAACCTTGGAGGTTAGGACCTACGAGCAGTACTTC.

The chain combines TRBV7-9 with TRBJ2-4; 16 nucleotides line up with TRBD2. J was trimmed by 6 bases and V by 5 bases; bases with no gene match: 13. The CDR3 consists of 19 residues. CDR1 and CDR2 from the germline V gene are SEHNR and FQNEAQ (reference sequence). CDR3 DNA: TGTGCCAGCAGCCCCTCCTTGGGACTAGCGGGAGGGCCTGGAAACATTCAGTACTTC. Encoded protein: CASSPSLGLAGGPGNIQYF. The full variable domain, rest sourced from reference TRBV7-9 and TRBJ2-4, is DTGVSQNPRHKITKRGQNVTFRCDPISEHNRLYWYRQTLGQGPEFLTYFQNEAQLEKSRLLSDRFSAERPKGSFSTLEIQRTEQGDSAMYLCASSPSLGLAGGPGNIQYFGAGTRLSVL.

The rearrangement links TRBV18 to TRBJ2-5; no definite D call. The CDR3 is 13 residues long. Germline V gene data show CDR1 as KGHSH and CDR2 as LQKENI. V was shortened by 1 base and J by 5 bases, with 8 bases between the two germline ends. In nucleotides, the CDR3 is TGTGCCAGCTCACCACTCCAGGCGGAGACCCAGTACTTC. Protein sequence: CASSPLQAETQYF.

The V gene is TRBV4-3, the J gene TRBJ2-3; TRBD2 matches at 11 bases. The CDR3 has 19 residues. V lost 4 bases, J lost 0 bases, and 12 bases stayed unmatched. Per the germline V gene, CDR1 is LGHNA and CDR2 is YSLEER. CDR3 DNA: TGCGCCAGCAGCCCCACGACTAGCGGGACTACCCATAGCACAGATACGCAGTATTTT. It translates to CASSPTTSGTTHSTDTQYF.

This clonotype came up a few times. The gene calls are TRBV14 and TRBJ2-3, with 7 positions matching TRBD2. This CDR3 has 15 amino acids. The J segment lost 2 bases and the V segment lost 4 bases, leaving 6 bases of the junction unmatched. Germline CDR1 SGHDN, CDR2 FVKESK. The CDR3 sequence: CASSLAGLYTDTQYF. The CDR3 coding sequence is TGTGCCAGCAGCCTGGCGGGACTATACACAGATACGCAGTATTTT.

This clonotype was recorded at least ten times. The rearrangement uses TRBV24-1 and TRBJ2-3, with 7 bases fitting TRBD2. V lost 7 bases, J lost 0 bases, and 12 bases stayed unmatched. The CDR3 sequence is 17 residues long. Germline lookup yields CDR1 KGHDR and CDR2 SFDVKD. CDR3 sequence: CATRSSGRALSTDTQYF. The CDR3 nucleotides are TGTGCCACCAGGTCCTCTGGGAGGGCCCTTAGCACAGATACGCAGTATTTT.

The chain is built from TRBV5-1 and TRBJ2-1; 11 nucleotides line up with TRBD1. The CDR3 length is 14 residues. The germline V gene has CDR1 SGHRS and CDR2 YFSETQ. The ends lost 0 bases at V and 9 bases at J; junction bases unmatched: 2. CDR3 sequence reads: CASSLDGQGAEQFF. CDR3 sequence (DNA): TGCGCCAGCAGCTTGGACGGACAGGGGGCTGAGCAGTTCTTC.

The J gene is TRBJ2-1, the V gene TRBV20-1; D is uncertain. The CDR3 length is 10 residues. Trimming left V 3 bases short and J 5 bases short, with 2 bases between. Germline V gene sequence: CDR1 DFQATT, CDR2 SNEGSKA (reference sequence). The CDR3 reads CSASNNEQFF. CDR3 nucleotides: TGCAGTGCTAGTAACAATGAGCAGTTCTTC.

This clonotype has just one count. The chain recombines TRBV7-9 with TRBJ2-7, with 7 bases fitting TRBD2. The CDR3 spans 15 residues. The germline gives CDR1 SEHNR, CDR2 FQNEAQ (reference sequence). V trimming: 3 bases; J trimming: 5 bases; junction bases outside the gene matches: 10. CDR3 amino acids: CASSFLAGDINEQYF. The CDR3 DNA follows: TGTGCCAGCAGCTTCTTAGCGGGCGATATCAACGAGCAGTACTTC.

The rearrangement joins TRBV28 to TRBJ2-7; the match to TRBD1 covers 8 bases. The closer fit of TRBJ2-4 to the DNA end suggests the J call may be wrong. This CDR3 spans 15 amino acids. CDR1 is MDHEN, CDR2 SYDVKM, per germline. CDR3: CASSPLTGETDIQYF. The DNA for the CDR3 is TGTGCCAGCAGTCCCCTGACAGGGGAGACGGACATTCAGTACTTC.

CDR3 amino acids: CASSVGTGGNSPLHF. CDR3 DNA: TGTGCCAGCAGCGTAGGGACAGGGGGCAATTCACCCCTCCACTTT. V gene TRBV9 combines with J gene TRBJ1-6, with 11 bases that match TRBD1. This CDR3 has 15 amino acids. The germline V gene has CDR1 SGDLS and CDR2 YYNGEE. V lost 0 bases, J lost 7 bases, and 0 bases stayed unmatched.

This clonotype was recorded a few times. The chain recombines TRBV6-5 with TRBJ2-3, with TRBD2 matching 7 bases. Per the germline V gene, CDR1 is MNHEY and CDR2 is SVGAGI. The V gene end was trimmed by 6 bases and the J gene end by 11 bases; junction bases not matched to a gene: 17. This CDR3 has 15 amino acids. The CDR3 here is CASSKLPSGPVWQYF. The CDR3 DNA reads as TGTGCCAGCAGCAAATTACCTAGCGGCCCCGTTTGGCAGTATTTT.

V usage is TRBV6-1 and J usage is TRBJ2-7; 7 nucleotides align to TRBD1. The germline V gene encodes CDR1 MNHNS and CDR2 SASEGT. CDR3 length equals 13 residues. V lost 4 bases, J lost 10 bases, and 10 bases stayed unmatched. CDR3 residues: CASSAGQLRSQYF. DNA for the CDR3: TGTGCCAGCAGTGCGGGACAGCTCCGGTCCCAGTACTTC.

Details on this clonotype: A much larger clonotype is one base distant, so this may be a read error. The chain joins TRBV5-5 to TRBJ2-1; D tentatively reads TRBD1 or TRBD2 (5 bases each). V was clipped by 5 bases and J by 2 bases, with 14 bases between them. The length of the CDR3 is 15 residues. CDR1 SGHKS and CDR2 YYEKEE come from the germline V gene (reference sequence). The CDR3 DNA sequence: TGTGCCAGCAGTATCCAACTGGGGGCCTACAATGAGCAGTTCTTC. Its translation is CASSIQLGAYNEQFF.

Concerning this clonotype itself: A much larger clone differs by one base, so this may be a read error. The chain has TRBV5-1 and TRBJ2-5, with 12 bases fitting TRBD2. Germline V gene data show CDR1 as SGHRS and CDR2 as YFSETQ. The length of the CDR3 is 19 residues. CDR3 in DNA: TGCGTCAGCAGCTTGGTTCTGAGACTAGCGGGAGCGGGACAAGAGACCCAGTACTTC. This translates into CVSSLVLRLAGAGQETQYF.

The chain employs TRBV29-1 and TRBJ1-1; D is uncertain. CDR3 length: 11 residues. Germline CDR1 SQVTM, CDR2 ANQGSEA. Trimming took 4 bases from V and 11 from J, leaving 14 bases between them. The CDR3 DNA reads as TGCAGCGTTGCTGTGGAGGGAGGGGCTTTCTTT. Translating gives CSVAVEGGAFF. The full variable domain, completed using reference TRBV29-1 and TRBJ1-1, is SAVISQKPSRDICQRGTSLTIQCQVDSQVTMMFWYRQQPGQSLTLIATANQGSEATYESGFVIDKFPISRPNLTFSTLTVSNMSPEDSSIYLCSVAVEGGAFFGQGTRLTVV.

This clonotype has more than one count but fewer than ten. The chain joins TRBV29-1 to TRBJ2-1; weak D call: TRBD1 (6 bases). The germline gives CDR1 SQVTM, CDR2 ANQGSEA. V lost 6 bases and J 5 bases, leaving 17 bases between the germline ends. This CDR3 has 14 amino acids. CDR3 sequence reads: CSVQKGVGNNEQFF. Written as DNA, the CDR3 is TGCAGCGTCCAAAAGGGGGTGGGGAACAATGAGCAGTTCTTC.

V gene TRBV3-1 combines with J gene TRBJ2-5; a weak D match, TRBD2 (7 bases). The DNA end is a closer match to TRBJ2-7, so the J assignment may be wrong. From germline, CDR1 is LGHDT and CDR2 YNNKEL (reference sequence). The CDR3 totals 14 residues. The CDR3 bases are TGTGCCAGCAGCCAAGAGGGAGGGGGGTACGAGCAGTACTTC. Its translation: CASSQEGGGYEQYF.

This clonotype occurred a few times. The chain joins TRBV24-1 to TRBJ2-5, with 8 bases aligning to TRBD1. Germline CDR1 is KGHDR and CDR2 is SFDVKD. The CDR3 extends over 15 amino acids. J lost 4 bases, V lost 4 bases, and 7 bases had no gene match. CDR3 sequence: CATSEAITGGETQYF. For the CDR3, the DNA is TGTGCCACCAGTGAGGCTATTACAGGGGGAGAGACCCAGTACTTC.

This chain connects TRBV14 to TRBJ2-1; 7 nucleotides match TRBD1. The V segment lost 1 base and the J segment 7 bases; nucleotides outside the gene matches: 7. The length of the CDR3 is 15 residues. Germline loops: CDR1 SGHDN, CDR2 FVKESK. The CDR3 DNA reads TGTGCCAGCAGCCAAGTGAGGGGACAGATTAATGAGCAGTTCTTC. As protein: CASSQVRGQINEQFF.

With regard to this clonotype: A much larger clone differs by one base, so this may be a read error. This rearrangement joins TRBV4-2 to TRBJ1-4; D is unclear. The V gene's germline CDR1 is LGHNA and CDR2 YNFKEQ. This CDR3 contains 15 residues. V lost 0 bases, J lost 8 bases, and 13 bases lay in between. CDR3 DNA sequence: TGTGCCAGCAGCCAAGAAGCCGGAGCAGCCGAAAAACTGTTTTTT. This sequence encodes CASSQEAGAAEKLFF.

This chain links TRBV7-9 with TRBJ2-2; no clear D gene. The CDR3 spans 12 residues. The germline gives CDR1 SEHNR, CDR2 FQNEAQ (reference sequence). Trimming shortened V by 3 bases and J by 7 bases, and 6 bases separated the two germline ends. The CDR3 reads CASSFGNGELFF. The CDR3 DNA is TGTGCCAGCAGCTTTGGCAACGGGGAGCTGTTTTTT.

V usage is TRBV30 and J usage is TRBJ2-2; D may be TRBD2 (5 bases). V lost 8 bases to trimming and J lost 1 base, with 11 bases between them. The CDR3 contains 13 residues. The germline gives CDR1 GTSNPN, CDR2 SVGIG (reference sequence). The CDR3 protein is CAGGRLNTGELFF. The CDR3 DNA reads TGTGCCGGAGGTAGGCTGAACACCGGGGAGCTGTTTTTT.